The 11 T cell receptor beta chains presented below share a single source sample, sequenced in a study of T cell responses to AZD1222 COVID-19 vaccine. Sequencing was performed with immunoSEQ multiplex PCR; in TCRdb, only in-frame clones are kept and a portion is missing. The data contain about 78,000 clones, roughly four fifths of them singletons. Specimen: peripheral blood, collected on day 0 of AZD1222 vaccination. All receptors derive from an adult in good health.

This chain connects TRBV30 to TRBJ1-6; a weak D match, TRBD1 (5 bases). Germline loops: CDR1 GTSNPN, CDR2 SVGIG (reference sequence). The CDR3 runs 15 residues. Trimming cost V 2 bases and J 6 bases, with 14 bases left between them. DNA for the CDR3: TGTGCCTGGAGTATTAGACAGACCACTAATTCACCCCTCCACTTT. Amino acid sequence: CAWSIRQTTNSPLHF.

This chain links TRBV2 with TRBJ1-1, with a weak D call TRBD1 (6 bases). The CDR3 consists of 14 residues. Trimming stripped 6 bases from V and 1 base from J, with 12 bases between. Germline V gene sequence: CDR1 SNHLY, CDR2 FYNNEI. CDR3 protein: CASSEQGGNTEAFF. The CDR3 coding sequence is TGTGCCAGCAGCGAACAGGGAGGGAACACTGAAGCTTTCTTT.

This clone has only one observation. V gene TRBV5-6 combines with J gene TRBJ2-6; no firm D call. Trimming pared 2 bases from V and 2 bases from J, leaving 8 bases between. Looked up from germline, CDR1 is SGHDT and CDR2 is YYEEEE. This CDR3 has 15 residues. CDR3 nucleotides: TGTGCCAGCAGCTTCCCAGGCCCTGGGGCCAACGTCCTGACTTTC. It is translated as CASSFPGPGANVLTF.

The V call is TRBV11-2, the J call TRBJ2-7, with TRBD1 identical over 12 bases. Germline V gene data show CDR1 as SGHAT and CDR2 as FQNNGV. With V trimmed by 3 bases and J by 4 bases, 7 bases remained unmatched. The CDR3 has 16 residues. Written as DNA, the CDR3 is TGTGCCAGCAGCTTGGGATCGGGACAGGGGGCTTACGAGCAGTACTTC. Translation: CASSLGSGQGAYEQYF. Based on the CDR3 plus reference TRBV11-2 and TRBJ2-7, the full variable domain is EAGVAQSPRYKIIEKRQSVAFWCNPISGHATLYWYQQILGQGPKLLIQFQNNGVVDDSQLPKDRFSAERLKGVDSTLKIQPAKLEDSAVYLCASSLGSGQGAYEQYFGPGTRLTVT.

The genes are TRBV9 and TRBJ2-3; the D is unclear. From germline, CDR1 is SGDLS and CDR2 YYNGEE. CDR3 length equals 13 residues. V was clipped by 0 bases and J by 4 bases, with 6 bases between them. The CDR3 DNA follows: TGTGCCAGCAGCGTAGGGGGTGCAGATACGCAGTATTTT. It specifies CASSVGGADTQYF.

This clone was picked up a small number of times. The chain links TRBV7-9 to TRBJ2-7; TRBD2 agrees at 13 bases. After removal of 5 bases from V and 4 bases from J, the junction contained 8 bases not matched to a gene. Germline-derived CDR1 and CDR2 are SEHNR and FQNEAQ (reference sequence). CDR3 size: 16 residues. The CDR3: CASSPEGLAGRYEQYF. The DNA of the CDR3 is TGTGCCAGCAGCCCAGAGGGACTAGCGGGAAGGTACGAGCAGTACTTC.

This clone was recorded only once. DNA for the CDR3: TGCGCCAGCAGCTTGGAAGGCGGATCCTACGAGCAGTACTTC. This gives the protein CASSLEGGSYEQYF. The V gene is TRBV5-1, the J gene TRBJ2-7; D not resolved. The germline V gene encodes CDR1 SGHRS and CDR2 YFSETQ. V was clipped by 0 bases and J by 1 base, with 8 bases between them. The CDR3 extends over 14 amino acids.

The rearrangement links TRBV4-2 to TRBJ2-5; D not resolved. This CDR3 has 14 residues. V was shortened by 2 bases and J by 2 bases, with 9 bases between the two germline ends. CDR1 is LGHNA and CDR2 is YNFKEQ in the germline V gene. This CDR3 is CASSQLLGQETQYF. DNA of the CDR3: TGTGCCAGCAGCCAACTTCTAGGGCAAGAGACCCAGTACTTC.

J is TRBJ1-5 and V is TRBV6-1; the D is unclear. Germline CDR1 MNHNS, CDR2 SASEGT. Trimming shortened V by 2 bases and J by 2 bases, and 16 bases separated the two germline ends. CDR3 length: 17 residues. The CDR3 nucleotides are TGTGCCAGCAGTGAACAGGCAGCGGCGGCTGGCAATCAGCCCCAGCATTTT. Amino acids: CASSEQAAAAGNQPQHF.

The chain is built from TRBV30 and TRBJ2-2; a possible D gene is TRBD2 (5 bases). V was cut by 0 bases and J by 3 bases, with 14 bases left in between. Germline V lookup: CDR1 GTSNPN, CDR2 SVGIG (reference sequence). This CDR3 comprises 16 residues. CDR3 DNA: TGTGCCTGGAGTGTACTGTGGGGAGAAGACACCGGGGAGCTGTTTTTT. Protein product: CAWSVLWGEDTGELFF.

The chain uses TRBV2 and TRBJ1-2; D is unresolved. The CDR3 runs 13 residues. V was trimmed by 3 bases and J by 3 bases, leaving 8 bases between them. Per germline, CDR1 SNHLY and CDR2 FYNNEI. The DNA for the CDR3 is TGTGCCAGCAGTGACAGCGCCGACTATGGCTACACCTTC. Its translation is CASSDSADYGYTF.